The 19 T cell receptor beta chains below were found in one sample sequenced in a study of a mutant IDH1 vaccine in newly diagnosed glioma. Regarding time point: week 5, during vaccination. All doses held 300 ug of mutant IDH1 20-mer peptide, with topical imiquimod. TCRdb's copy holds only in-frame clones and misses some; the assay was immunoSEQ multiplex PCR. The repertoire holds tens of thousands of clones, with about 91% as singletons. These TCRs' antigens remain unknown. Sequencing was performed on PBMCs, taken from a glioma patient whose treatment included an IDH1 peptide vaccine. The source is a woman aged 50 to 65 with glioma.

The chain employs TRBV5-4 and TRBJ2-7; 9 positions agree with TRBD2. Germline CDR1 is SGHNT and CDR2 is YYREEE (reference sequence). This CDR3 spans 15 amino acids. V dropped 0 bases and J dropped 4; count of bases not matched to a gene: 5. The chain's CDR3 is CASSLGSGSSYEQYF. The CDR3, as DNA: TGTGCCAGCAGCTTGGGTAGCGGGAGCAGTTACGAGCAGTACTTC.

This sequence joins TRBV5-6 and TRBJ2-1; TRBD1 might be the D (5 bases). The V end lost 2 bases, the J end lost 13 bases, and 10 bases lay between the germline ends. Germline V gene data show CDR1 as SGHDT and CDR2 as YYEEEE. The CDR3 sequence is 11 residues long. The CDR3 DNA is TGTGCCAGCAGCTTTAGCAGGGTTCAGTTCTTC. It codes for CASSFSRVQFF.

This chain connects TRBV9 to TRBJ2-7; TRBD2 aligns across 8 bases. The length of the CDR3 is 15 residues. Unmatched junction bases numbered 9, after V lost 3 bases and J lost 4 bases. Germline V gene sequence: CDR1 SGDLS, CDR2 YYNGEE. CDR3 DNA sequence: TGTGCCAGCAGCGCCTCCCCAGCGGGAGATTACGAGCAGTACTTC. It codes for CASSASPAGDYEQYF.

The chain joins TRBV7-9 to TRBJ1-2; tentative D call: TRBD1 (6 bases). Trimming cost V 5 bases and J 8 bases, with 12 bases left between them. The CDR3 contains 12 residues. Germline V gives CDR1 SEHNR, CDR2 FQNEAQ (reference sequence). CDR3 coding DNA: TGTGCCAGCAGCGGGGGGCGCAAAGGCTACACCTTC. Translated: CASSGGRKGYTF.

This clone was detected a few times. The chain links TRBV2 to TRBJ1-5; 8 positions agree with TRBD1. Germline lookup yields CDR1 SNHLY and CDR2 FYNNEI. This CDR3 spans 15 amino acids. The trim removed 6 bases at V and 7 bases at J, leaving 11 bases unmatched. CDR3 in amino acids: CASSADRGLGQPQHF. Here the CDR3 DNA reads TGTGCCAGCAGCGCTGACAGGGGCTTAGGCCAGCCCCAGCATTTT. Variable domain in full (rest from reference TRBV2 and TRBJ1-5): EPEVTQTPSHQVTQMGQEVILRCVPISNHLYFYWYRQILGQKVEFLVSFYNNEISEKSEIFDDQFSVERPDGSNFTLKIRSTKLEDSAMYFCASSADRGLGQPQHFGDGTRLSIL.

The rearrangement uses TRBV6-4 and TRBJ2-3, with 7 bases lining up with TRBD2. Germline CDR1 reads MRHNA; CDR2 reads SNTAGT. V shed 8 bases and J 4 bases; nucleotides not matched to a gene: 9. CDR3 length: 14 residues. The DNA for the CDR3 is TGTGCCAGCGGGAGGGGCCGAGATTCAGATACGCAGTATTTT. Translation gives CASGRGRDSDTQYF.

This clone occurred a few times. V is TRBV9 and J is TRBJ2-5; a weak D match, TRBD2 (5 bases). Germline values: CDR1 SGDLS, CDR2 YYNGEE. The V gene lost 0 bases and the J gene lost 1 base, with 13 bases spanning the gap. CDR3 length: 16 residues. This chain's CDR3 is CASSVGGRGGQETQYF. CDR3 coding DNA: TGTGCCAGCAGCGTAGGGGGTCGGGGTGGCCAAGAGACCCAGTACTTC. Combining the CDR3 with reference TRBV9 and TRBJ2-5 gives the whole variable domain DSGVTQTPKHLITATGQRVTLRCSPRSGDLSVYWYQQSLDQGLQFLIQYYNGEERAKGNILERFSAQQFPDLHSELNLSSLELGDSALYFCASSVGGRGGQETQYFGPGTRLLVL.

This rearrangement joins TRBV5-6 to TRBJ1-6; tentatively, D is TRBD1 (5 bases). V shed 5 bases and J shed 5 bases, with 11 bases lying between them. This CDR3 is 14 amino acids long. Germline lookup yields CDR1 SGHDT and CDR2 YYEEEE. Here the CDR3 reads CASRAWGDNSPLHF. CDR3 DNA: TGTGCCAGCAGAGCGTGGGGGGATAATTCACCCCTCCACTTT.

The chain combines TRBV2 with TRBJ1-2; tentative D call: TRBD1 (6 bases). Trimming stripped 4 bases from V and 5 bases from J, with 14 bases between. This CDR3 contains 14 residues. The germline V gene has CDR1 SNHLY and CDR2 FYNNEI. The CDR3 nucleotides are TGTGCCAGCAGTGTTAGGGGGGGAAGTTATGGCTACACCTTC. Translation gives CASSVRGGSYGYTF.

The rearrangement joins TRBV27 to TRBJ1-1; no reliable D call. The ends were cut back, 3 bases at V and 0 bases at J, with 5 bases in the middle. This CDR3 has 13 residues. The germline CDR1 and CDR2 sequences are MNHEY and SMNVEV (reference sequence). The DNA for the CDR3 is TGTGCCAGCAGTTTTTACCTGAACACTGAAGCTTTCTTT. Translating it yields CASSFYLNTEAFF.

The gene calls are TRBV18 and TRBJ1-5; TRBD1 might be the D (6 bases). V shed 6 bases and J shed 4 bases, with 10 bases lying between them. The V gene's germline CDR1 is KGHSH and CDR2 LQKENI. This CDR3 is built from 13 residues. The CDR3 DNA reads TGTGCCAGCTCGGCGGACAGAAATCAGCCCCAGCATTTT. Translated, it gives CASSADRNQPQHF.

The V gene is TRBV29-1, the J gene TRBJ2-1; 7 positions agree with TRBD2. The germline V gene has CDR1 SQVTM and CDR2 ANQGSEA. The CDR3 sequence is 14 residues long. The junction had 14 bases not matched to a gene; V was cut back by 7 bases and J by 8 bases. The DNA of the CDR3 is TGCAGCGCCGGGCAGGGCGGGAGACGCTATGAGCAGTTCTTC. Protein sequence: CSAGQGGRRYEQFF.

The chain recombines TRBV30 with TRBJ2-7; 13 bases fit TRBD2. CDR3 length: 15 amino acids. Germline CDR1 GTSNPN, CDR2 SVGIG (reference sequence). CDR3: CATSGRASSSYEQYF. DNA for the CDR3: TGTGCAACTAGCGGGAGGGCCTCAAGCTCCTACGAGCAGTACTTC.

V gene TRBV19 combines with J gene TRBJ2-7; D not resolved. CDR3 size: 14 residues. Germline V gene lookup returns CDR1 LNHDA and CDR2 SQIVND (reference sequence). V shed 3 bases and J shed 5 bases, with 14 bases lying between them. The CDR3 is CASSIAAALDEQYF. The CDR3 coding sequence is TGTGCCAGTAGTATCGCCGCGGCCCTCGACGAGCAGTACTTC. Variable domain in full (rest from reference TRBV19 and TRBJ2-7): DGGITQSPKYLFRKEGQNVTLSCEQNLNHDAMYWYRQDPGQGLRLIYYSQIVNDFQKGDIAEGYSVSREKKESFPLTVTSAQKNPTAFYLCASSIAAALDEQYFGPGTRLTVT.

The chain combines TRBV4-1 with TRBJ2-1; 8 nucleotides match TRBD1. The CDR3 is made up of 16 amino acids. CDR1 and CDR2 (germline): MGHRA, YSYEKL. V lost 4 bases to trimming and J lost 0 bases; unmatched junction nucleotides: 5. The CDR3 coding sequence is TGCGCCAGCAGCCCAAGGGACAGGAGCTCCTACAATGAGCAGTTCTTC. Translating it yields CASSPRDRSSYNEQFF.

The chain carries TRBV6-6 and TRBJ1-5; 7 bases align to TRBD1. CDR3 length equals 14 residues. V lost 2 bases, J lost 6 bases, and 4 bases stayed unmatched. The germline V gene encodes CDR1 MNHNY and CDR2 SVGAGI (reference sequence). CDR3 bases: TGTGCCAGCAGTTACCGACAGGGCACTCAGCCCCAGCATTTT. Translating it yields CASSYRQGTQPQHF.

V is TRBV6-5 and J is TRBJ1-2; D is perhaps TRBD1 (5 bases). Trimming cost V 6 bases and J 7 bases, with 15 bases left between them. Per germline, CDR1 MNHEY and CDR2 SVGAGI. The CDR3 is made up of 13 amino acids. The CDR3 DNA reads as TGTGCCAGCAGGGGTGTAGGGGTCGTTGGCTACACCTTC. This sequence encodes CASRGVGVVGYTF.

V is TRBV11-2 and J is TRBJ2-5; 9 nucleotides match TRBD1. The CDR3 spans 13 residues. V was clipped by 5 bases and J by 3 bases; unmatched bases: 1. Germline values: CDR1 SGHAT, CDR2 FQNNGV. CDR3 bases: TGTGCCAGCAGCAGGGACAGGGAAGAGACCCAGTACTTC. Its translation: CASSRDREETQYF.

This clone was observed a few times. The V call is TRBV11-2, the J call TRBJ2-1, with TRBD2 identical over 12 bases. Trimming at V came to 5 bases and at J to 9 bases, leaving 5 bases not matched to a gene. The CDR3 contains 14 residues. The germline CDR1 and CDR2 sequences are SGHAT and FQNNGV. In DNA, the CDR3 is TGTGCCAGCAGCCCGACTAGCGGGAGTCCTGAGCAGTTCTTC. Protein product: CASSPTSGSPEQFF.